The 28 T cell receptor beta chains below all came from one sample that was sequenced in a study of T-cell memory formation after mild COVID-19. TCRdb reanalysed the 5' RACE reads using MiXCR and keeps one entry per CDR3 protein. Counted here are about 350,000 distinct CDR3 sequences, approximately 14% occurring once; the ten biggest clones make up approximately 21%. Sequenced input: PBMCs or a T cell subset sorted from them (not recorded which). The receptors shown here come from a man aged 18-30 years who had mild COVID-19 (a few samples of this study predate the infection). Cell type and time point are not known.

This clonotype was counted ten times or more. The chain is built from TRBV7-8 and TRBJ2-7, with 7 nucleotides matching TRBD1. Trimming took 0 bases from V and 4 from J; bases not matched to a gene: 9. Per the germline V gene, CDR1 is SGHVS and CDR2 is FQNEAQ. There are 16 residues in the CDR3. Written as DNA, the CDR3 is TGTGCCAGCAGCTTAGCGATCCGACAGGGTCGGTACGAGCAGTACGTC. This encodes CASSLAIRQGRYEQYV.

This clonotype has just a few counts. The chain is built from TRBV27 and TRBJ2-3; perhaps TRBD2 as D (6 bases). Germline V gene lookup returns CDR1 MNHEY and CDR2 SMNVEV (reference sequence). This CDR3 spans 14 amino acids. Trimming stripped 6 bases from V and 2 bases from J, with 12 bases between. The CDR3 loop reads CASRTRLDTDTQYF. The DNA for the CDR3 is TGTGCCAGCAGAACTCGACTAGACACAGATACGCAGTATTTT.

In this sample, this clonotype turned up a few times. This rearrangement joins TRBV6-2 or TRBV6-3 to TRBJ2-7; D remains unclear. CDR3 length: 14 amino acids. Germline CDR1 MNHEY, CDR2 SVGEGT. V lost 4 bases, J lost 4 bases, and 14 bases lay in between. The CDR3 sequence: CASSLLGTHYEQYV. CDR3 sequence (DNA): TGTGCCAGCAGTTTACTCGGAACCCATTACGAGCAGTACGTC.

This rearrangement joins TRBV7-6 to TRBJ1-2; D possibly corresponds to TRBD1 (6 bases). This CDR3 contains 12 residues. V was trimmed by 5 bases and J by 7 bases, leaving 11 bases between them. Germline values: CDR1 SGHVS, CDR2 FNYEAQ. CDR3 bases: TGTGCCAGCAGCATGACAGGTTTTGGCTACACCTTC. Protein sequence: CASSMTGFGYTF.

This clonotype was detected a few times. The chain has TRBV25-1 and TRBJ1-1; TRBD1 is a possible D gene (6 bases). Germline CDR1 reads MGHDK; CDR2 reads SYGVNS. The CDR3 contains 17 residues. The V end was cut by 0 bases, the J end by 0 bases, with 14 bases between. CDR3 nucleotide sequence: TGTGCCAGCAGTGAATACGGAAGGGGGACCTTGAACACTGAAGCTTTCTTT. Its translation: CASSEYGRGTLNTEAFF.

The chain employs TRBV25-1 and TRBJ2-7, with TRBD1 matching 9 bases. Germline assignment: CDR1 MGHDK and CDR2 SYGVNS. V dropped 7 bases and J dropped 3; count of bases not matched to a gene: 4. The CDR3 covers 13 residues. The CDR3 loop reads CASKPGQGYEQYF. The CDR3 coding sequence is TGTGCCAGCAAACCGGGACAGGGCTACGAGCAGTACTTC.

This rearrangement joins TRBV6-1 to TRBJ2-2; 11 bases are a match to TRBD2. Germline values: CDR1 MNHNS, CDR2 SASEGT. V dropped 0 bases and J dropped 6; count of bases not matched to a gene: 0. The CDR3 has 15 amino acids. Here the CDR3 DNA reads TGTGCCAGCAGTGAAGCTAGCGGGGGGGCCGGGGAGCTGTTTTTT. It codes for CASSEASGGAGELFF.

V is TRBV6-5 and J is TRBJ1-4, with D perhaps TRBD1 (5 bases). Germline V gives CDR1 MNHEY, CDR2 SVGAGI. V lost 6 bases, J lost 8 bases, and 10 bases lay in between. This CDR3 contains 12 residues. CDR3 in DNA: TGTGCCAGCAGGGGGACTCCAGAAAAACTGTTTTTT. It translates to CASRGTPEKLFF.

A few counts support this clonotype. This chain uses TRBV10-3 with TRBJ2-5; 7 bases are shared with TRBD1. The germline CDR1 and CDR2 sequences are ENHRY and SYGVKD. Unmatched junction bases numbered 10, after V lost 7 bases and J lost 5 bases. The CDR3 is 14 residues long. This chain's CDR3 is CAINPDRRPETQYF. DNA for the CDR3: TGTGCCATCAATCCGGACAGGAGACCGGAGACCCAGTACTTC.

This chain connects TRBV20-1 to TRBJ2-1; 8 bases are a match to TRBD1. V was pared by 2 bases and J by 6 bases, with 12 bases of the junction left unmatched. CDR3 size: 16 residues. In germline, CDR1 is DFQATT, CDR2 SNEGSKA (reference sequence). The CDR3: CSARIPGTGHSNEQFF. The CDR3 nucleotides read TGCAGTGCTAGAATCCCGGGGACAGGTCACTCCAATGAGCAGTTCTTC.

This clonotype was counted many times. The chain carries TRBV20-1 and TRBJ1-2; D is ambiguous. Germline CDR1 DFQATT, CDR2 SNEGSKA (reference sequence). The germline V and J ends were trimmed by 6 bases and 1 base, with 6 bases remaining between them. CDR3 size: 11 residues. CDR3 residues: CSARYNYGYTF. The CDR3 DNA reads as TGCAGTGCCCGTTATAACTATGGCTACACCTTC.

The table lists this clonotype with a few counts. The chain links TRBV11-1 to TRBJ2-5; 8 bases line up with TRBD2. CDR1 is SGHAT, CDR2 FQDESV, per germline (reference sequence). This CDR3 spans 16 amino acids. With V trimmed by 5 bases and J by 0 bases, 8 bases remained unmatched. The DNA for the CDR3 is TGTGCCAGCAGCGACTTTTGGCGGGGGGACCAAGAGACCCAGTACTTC. Translating gives CASSDFWRGDQETQYF.

This clonotype was found many times. The chain has TRBV20-1 and TRBJ1-5; 11 positions match TRBD1. With V trimmed by 5 bases and J by 9 bases, 18 bases remained unmatched. CDR3 size: 17 residues. Germline V gene lookup returns CDR1 DFQATT and CDR2 SNEGSKA (reference sequence). CDR3 loop: CSARFGVWGQGVPPQHF. The CDR3 nucleotides are TGCAGTGCTCGGTTTGGTGTTTGGGGACAGGGGGTCCCGCCCCAGCATTTT.

In this sample, this clonotype turned up many times. The chain carries TRBV9 and TRBJ2-3; D is possibly TRBD1 or TRBD2 (6 bases each). V lost 4 bases, J lost 2 bases, and 23 bases lay in between. This CDR3 spans 18 amino acids. Germline assignment: CDR1 SGDLS and CDR2 YYNGEE. CDR3 DNA sequence: TGTGCCAGCAGCCCACGGAGGGGGGCAGCGTACTTCACAGATACGCAGTATTTT. Its protein is CASSPRRGAAYFTDTQYF.

The chain carries TRBV7-2 and TRBJ2-5; 7 nucleotides align to TRBD1. Germline trimming cut 2 bases from V and 2 bases from J; bases unmatched to any gene: 2. The CDR3 is made up of 14 amino acids. The germline gives CDR1 SGHTA, CDR2 FQGNSA. The CDR3: CASSLLGQQETQYF. CDR3 in DNA: TGTGCCAGCAGCTTATTGGGACAGCAAGAGACCCAGTACTTC.

This sequence joins TRBV7-9 and TRBJ2-3, with TRBD1 identical over 9 bases. Trimming at V came to 5 bases and at J to 7 bases, leaving 13 bases not matched to a gene. This CDR3 region has 16 residues. The germline gives CDR1 SEHNR, CDR2 FQNEAQ (reference sequence). CDR3 amino acids: CASSDRDREGFNTQYF. In DNA form, the CDR3 reads TGTGCCAGCAGCGACCGGGACAGGGAAGGTTTCAATACGCAGTATTTT.

This clonotype appeared many times. This chain joins TRBV5-1 and TRBJ1-1; the match to TRBD1 covers 7 bases. The CDR3 spans 13 residues. The ends lost 2 bases at V and 6 bases at J; junction bases unmatched: 4. CDR1 is SGHRS, CDR2 YFSETQ, per germline. The CDR3 spells CASSLLQGAEAFF. CDR3 DNA: TGCGCCAGCAGCTTACTCCAGGGGGCTGAAGCTTTCTTT.

This clonotype was picked up a small number of times. The J gene is TRBJ2-2, the V gene TRBV4-1; no firm D call. This CDR3 region has 15 residues. The ends were cut back, 0 bases at V and 6 bases at J, with 11 bases in the middle. CDR1 is MGHRA and CDR2 is YSYEKL in the germline V gene. The CDR3 loop is CASSQEPFRSGELFF. CDR3 nucleotides: TGCGCCAGCAGCCAAGAACCGTTTCGTTCCGGGGAGCTGTTTTTT.

J is TRBJ2-1 and V is TRBV5-1, with D possibly called TRBD1 or TRBD2 (6 bases each). Deletions cut 4 bases from V and 10 bases from J, with 12 bases between. This CDR3 has 12 amino acids. Germline V gene sequence: CDR1 SGHRS, CDR2 YFSETQ. The CDR3 is CASSRGLNEQFF. The CDR3 DNA follows: TGCGCCAGCAGCCGGGGGCTCAACGAGCAGTTCTTC.

Worth noting for this clonotype: This may be a read error: a much more frequent sequence differs by one nucleotide. The CDR3 ends on some other residue instead of the conserved phenylalanine or tryptophan, so this is likely a read error. The gene calls are TRBV9 and TRBJ2-1, with D possibly called TRBD1 or TRBD2 (5 bases each). CDR3 length: 13 amino acids. Trimming cost V 3 bases and J 11 bases, with 15 bases left between them. CDR1 is SGDLS, CDR2 YYNGEE, per germline. The CDR3 is CASSEGDTGQQFL. In DNA form, the CDR3 reads TGTGCCAGCAGCGAGGGAGATACAGGTCAGCAGTTCTTA.

The chain links TRBV4-3 to TRBJ2-2; 10 nucleotides match TRBD1. The CDR3 covers 17 residues. V gave up 2 bases and J gave up 4 bases; unmatched junction bases: 7. Per germline, CDR1 LGHNA and CDR2 YSLEER. CDR3 bases: TGCGCCAGCAGCCAATTGACGGGGACAGGGGTCACCGGGGAGCTGTTTTTT. The encoded protein is CASSQLTGTGVTGELFF.

This clonotype was seen repeatedly, ten times or more. The chain links TRBV5-1 to TRBJ2-3; no reliable D call. The CDR3 runs to 16 residues. In germline, CDR1 is SGHRS, CDR2 YFSETQ. V lost 4 bases and J lost 2, with 17 bases in between. CDR3 protein: CASSTDPQTYTDTQYF. CDR3 nucleotides: TGCGCCAGCAGCACAGACCCCCAGACCTACACAGATACGCAGTATTTT.

This clonotype was seen at least ten times. V and J are TRBV12-3 or TRBV12-4 and TRBJ2-7; TRBD1 matches 9 bases. The J segment lost 6 bases and the V segment lost 6 bases, leaving 6 bases of the junction unmatched. The CDR3 spans 13 residues. CDR3 region: CASSWDREREQYV. In DNA form, the CDR3 reads TGTGCCAGCAGCTGGGACAGGGAGCGCGAGCAGTACGTC.

This clonotype was observed at least ten times. V is TRBV5-1 and J is TRBJ2-3, with D hard to call. In germline, CDR1 is SGHRS, CDR2 YFSETQ. The CDR3 is 13 amino acids. Trimming removed 5 bases from V and 0 bases from J, with 7 bases in between. CDR3 coding DNA: TGCGCCAGCAGGTCGGACAGCACAGATACGCAGTATTTT. This sequence encodes CASRSDSTDTQYF.

This clonotype was detected ten times or more. J is TRBJ1-6 and V is TRBV10-3; 8 bases fit TRBD1. V was pared by 3 bases and J by 9 bases, with 10 bases of the junction left unmatched. The CDR3 has 16 amino acids. Germline V gene sequence: CDR1 ENHRY, CDR2 SYGVKD. The CDR3 reads CAISDRARDRSSPLHF. CDR3 bases: TGTGCCATCAGTGATCGTGCCAGGGACAGGTCTTCACCCCTCCACTTT.

This clonotype was observed at least ten times. The chain carries TRBV5-6 and TRBJ1-6, with D maybe TRBD1 (6 bases). The CDR3 sequence is 17 residues long. The V gene lost 4 bases and the J gene lost 3 bases, with 17 bases spanning the gap. The germline gives CDR1 SGHDT, CDR2 YYEEEE. The CDR3 here is CASSLRDRRLYNSPLHF. Here the CDR3 DNA reads TGTGCCAGCAGCCTTAGAGACAGGAGACTCTATAATTCACCCCTCCACTTT.

This clonotype has only one observation. CDR3 residues: CASSLGRTNPEETQYF. The DNA of the CDR3 is TGTGCCAGCAGCCTCGGACGGACCAATCCTGAAGAGACCCAGTACTTC. The chain uses TRBV11-1 and TRBJ2-7; D call uncertain. The tail of the sequence fits TRBJ2-5 better, so the J call may be wrong. The CDR3 extends over 16 amino acids. Per the germline V gene, CDR1 is SGHAT and CDR2 is FQDESV (reference sequence).

This clonotype appeared a few times. The chain is built from TRBV7-2 and TRBJ2-3; D unresolved. This CDR3 comprises 15 residues. V was cut by 3 bases and J by 1 base, with 11 bases left in between. Germline V gene data show CDR1 as SGHTA and CDR2 as FQGNSA. The CDR3 nucleotides read TGTGCCAGCAGCTTTTTTATAACAGGCACAGATACGCAGTATTTT. Amino acids: CASSFFITGTDTQYF.